Listed below are T cell receptor beta chains from one sample, sequenced in a study of blood T cell repertoires in COVID-19. The repertoire was sequenced with immunoSEQ multiplex PCR; TCRdb's copy has only in-frame clones and lacks some. The table includes 250,000 to 350,000 clones, roughly 90% detected once. The sample comprised peripheral blood. The receptors stem from a woman between 45 and 65 years old with active or convalescent COVID-19. CDR3s include the opening cysteine and the closing phenylalanine or tryptophan. D genes are given only for firm matches. Clone size is not always given. Where it is, it says once, few, many or a class for expanded clones.

NA	TRBV19	NA	TRBJ1-2	TGTGCCAGTAGTCTGACAGCAGCTAACTATGGCTACACCTTC	CASSLTAANYGYTF
NA	TRBV5-4	NA	TRBJ2-7	TGTGCCAGCAGCTTGGCTGACACCTACGAGCAGTACTTC	CASSLADTYEQYF
NA	TRBV2	NA	TRBJ1-1	TGTGCCAGCAGTGTCAAAGGAGACACTGAAGCTTTCTTT	CASSVKGDTEAFF
NA	TRBV7-9	TRBD2	TRBJ2-5	TGTGCCGGAAGCCAGACTAGCGGGAGCCGTGAGACCCAGTACTTC	CAGSQTSGSRETQYF
NA	TRBV5-1	TRBD2	TRBJ2-3	TGCGCCAGCAGCTTAGGCGGGAGGACAGATACGCAGTATTTT	CASSLGGRTDTQYF
NA	TRBV11-2	NA	TRBJ1-2	TGTGCCAGCAGCTCTGAAGGGGTTGGCTACACCTTC	CASSSEGVGYTF
NA	TRBV27	TRBD2	TRBJ2-1	TGTGCCAGCAGATCAAGCGGGAGTGGATGGAATGAGCAGTTCTTC	CASRSSGSGWNEQFF
NA	TRBV7-2	TRBD1	TRBJ1-2	TGTGCCAGCAGCTCCCAGGGGGCGCTGTATGGCTACACCTTC	CASSSQGALYGYTF
NA	TRBV3-1/TRBV3-2	TRBD2	TRBJ2-5	TGTGCCAGCAGCCAGACTAGCGGGAAAGAGACCCAGTACTTC	CASSQTSGKETQYF
NA	TRBV11-2	NA	TRBJ2-3	TGTGCCAGCACCCCAGGGGATACGCAGTATTTT	CASTPGDTQYF
NA	TRBV10-1	NA	TRBJ1-4	TGCGCCAGCAGTGAGCAGACGAAAGGGGTGGCGGTTGAAAAACTGTTTTTT	CASSEQTKGVAVEKLFF
NA	TRBV9	NA	TRBJ2-7	TGTGCCAGCAGCCCCGACCCGGGGAAAGACTACGAGCAGTACTTC	CASSPDPGKDYEQYF
NA	TRBV6-2/TRBV6-3	NA	TRBJ1-2	TGTGCCAGCAGCCCCGACAGACTCTATGGCTACACCTTC	CASSPDRLYGYTF
NA	TRBV14	TRBD2	TRBJ2-7	TGTGCCAGCAGCCAACTGGGACTAGCGGGGGCCTACGAGCAGTACTTC	CASSQLGLAGAYEQYF
NA	TRBV5-1	NA	TRBJ1-3	TGCGCCAGCAGCGCGACAGGCTCCTCTGGAAACACCATATATTTT	CASSATGSSGNTIYF
NA	TRBV24-1	TRBD1	TRBJ2-2	TGTGCCACCAGTGACCAGGACAGGGGAGGCACCGGGGAGCTGTTTTTT	CATSDQDRGGTGELFF
NA	TRBV28	TRBD2	TRBJ2-1	TGTGCCAGCGCGGGTAGCGGGGCATACAATGAGCAGTTCTTC	CASAGSGAYNEQFF
NA	TRBV7-2	NA	TRBJ2-5	TGTGCCAGCAGCTTAGGTATTGGCGGGTCGGAGACCCAGTACTTC	CASSLGIGGSETQYF
NA	TRBV5-1	NA	TRBJ2-7	TGCGCCAGCGGCGACGGGGTTTCCTACGAGCAGTACTTC	CASGDGVSYEQYF
NA	TRBV12-3/TRBV12-4	NA	TRBJ1-2	TGTGCCAGCAGTTGGGCAGGGGATGGCTACACCTTC	CASSWAGDGYTF
NA	TRBV20-1	NA	TRBJ2-7	TGCAGTATTAAAAGGGGGTACGAGCAGTACTTC	CSIKRGYEQYF
NA	TRBV30	NA	TRBJ1-2	TGTGCCTGGAGTAGAAGGGGCGGTGGCTACACCTTC	CAWSRRGGGYTF
NA	TRBV9	NA	TRBJ1-5	TGTGCCAGCAGCGAGGGGTGGGATCATAGCAATCAGCCCCAGCATTTT	CASSEGWDHSNQPQHF
once	TRBV28	TRBD2	TRBJ2-1	TGTGCCAGCACCTCCACCGTAGCGGGAGTCGCCTACAATGAGCAGTTCTTC	CASTSTVAGVAYNEQFF
NA	TRBV29-1	TRBD1	TRBJ2-5	TGCAGCGTGGAGTCCGGGACAGCCAAAGAGACCCAGTACTTC	CSVESGTAKETQYF
NA	TRBV28	NA	TRBJ1-3	TGTGCCAGCAGTTTATCCACAGGAAACACCATATATTTT	CASSLSTGNTIYF
NA	TRBV5-8	TRBD2	TRBJ2-3	TGTGCCAGCAGCATCCTAGCGGGGGGGCCAGATACGCAGTATTTT	CASSILAGGPDTQYF
NA	TRBV29-1	NA	TRBJ2-3	TGCAGCGTTGAAGGGCGGTTCACAGATACGCAGTATTTT	CSVEGRFTDTQYF
once	TRBV19	NA	TRBJ1-2	TGTGCCAGTAGTGCGTTCTACTATGGCTACACCTTC	CASSAFYYGYTF
NA	TRBV6-5	NA	TRBJ2-7	TGTGCCAGCACGCTAGGGGGTCGTGGCGAGCAGTACTTC	CASTLGGRGEQYF
NA	TRBV5-5	NA	TRBJ2-2	TGTGCCAGCAGCTTGCTAGACACCGGGGAGCTGTTTTTT	CASSLLDTGELFF
NA	TRBV5-6	TRBD2	TRBJ2-1	TGTGCCAGCAGCTCACTAGCGGCCTACAATGAGCAGTTCTTC	CASSSLAAYNEQFF
NA	TRBV6-2/TRBV6-3	NA	TRBJ2-5	TGTGCCAGCAGTTACGGTCCTAGCGCAGAGACCCAGTACTTC	CASSYGPSAETQYF
few	TRBV10-1	TRBD1	TRBJ1-6	TGCGCCAGCAGCGTAGACAGGGGCGACAATAATTCACCCCTCCACTTT	CASSVDRGDNNSPLHF
NA	TRBV4-3	NA	TRBJ1-5	TGCGCCAGCAGCCAAGACCAGGGGATCCAGCCCCAGCATTTT	CASSQDQGIQPQHF
NA	TRBV5-1	TRBD2	TRBJ2-3	TGCGCCAGCAGCTTGGTAACTAGCGGGAGCGCAGATACGCAGTATTTT	CASSLVTSGSADTQYF
NA	TRBV6-5	NA	TRBJ2-7	TGTGCCAGCAGTAATGGACAGCCTAGCTCCTACGAGCAGTACTTC	CASSNGQPSSYEQYF
NA	TRBV11-2	TRBD2	TRBJ2-1	TGTGCCAGCAGCCTCGGGGAGCAACCGGGACTAGCGGGATTGGATGAGCAGTTCTTC	CASSLGEQPGLAGLDEQFF
NA	TRBV9	NA	TRBJ2-7	TGTGCCAGCAGCGTAGGGGTGGCCCAAACGGAGGAGCAGTACTTC	CASSVGVAQTEEQYF
NA	TRBV30	TRBD2	TRBJ2-3	TGTGCCTGGATGATAGCGGGGAGTTACGTGAACACAGATACGCAGTATTTT	CAWMIAGSYVNTDTQYF
NA	TRBV9	TRBD2	TRBJ2-1	TGTGCCAGCAGCGTAGAGGTAGCGGGAGGGGGTGAGCAGTTCTTC	CASSVEVAGGGEQFF
NA	TRBV27	NA	TRBJ1-3	TGTGCCAAACAAAAGTACTCTGGAAACACCATATATTTT	CAKQKYSGNTIYF
NA	TRBV21-1	NA	TRBJ2-7	TGTGCCAGCAGCAAAAGCACCAGGGCCTCCTACGAGCAGTACTTC	CASSKSTRASYEQYF
NA	TRBV12-5	TRBD1	TRBJ2-2	TGTGCTAGTGGTTTGGCCCGTCATCCGGACAGGAAAACCTCTGCGAACACCGGGGAGCTGTTTTTT	CASGLARHPDRKTSANTGELFF
NA	TRBV7-9	NA	TRBJ1-6	TGTGCCAGCAGCTTATTACTTAATTCACCCCTCCACTTT	CASSLLLNSPLHF
NA	TRBV7-2	NA	TRBJ2-1	TGTGCCAGCAGAGGGGGGGTGCGGGAGAGCTCCTACAATGAGCAGTTCTTC	CASRGGVRESSYNEQFF
NA	TRBV6-5	NA	TRBJ2-5	TGTGCCAGCGGAGATTTCGGCGTCGACCAAGAGACCCAGTACTTC	CASGDFGVDQETQYF
few	TRBV28	TRBD1	TRBJ2-7	TGTGCCAGCAGTTCGAAGCAGGGGGCCAGCTCCTACGAGCAGTACTTC	CASSSKQGASSYEQYF
NA	TRBV18	NA	TRBJ2-5	TGTGCCAGCTCACCCCCCGGCCAAGAGACCCAGTACTTC	CASSPPGQETQYF
NA	TRBV30	TRBD1	TRBJ2-7	TGTGCCTGGTGCAAGACAGGGGGCTACGAGCAGTACTTC	CAWCKTGGYEQYF
few	TRBV27	TRBD2	TRBJ2-7	TGTGCCAGCAGTTTTGTAGCGGGGGACACCTACGAGCAGTACTTC	CASSFVAGDTYEQYF